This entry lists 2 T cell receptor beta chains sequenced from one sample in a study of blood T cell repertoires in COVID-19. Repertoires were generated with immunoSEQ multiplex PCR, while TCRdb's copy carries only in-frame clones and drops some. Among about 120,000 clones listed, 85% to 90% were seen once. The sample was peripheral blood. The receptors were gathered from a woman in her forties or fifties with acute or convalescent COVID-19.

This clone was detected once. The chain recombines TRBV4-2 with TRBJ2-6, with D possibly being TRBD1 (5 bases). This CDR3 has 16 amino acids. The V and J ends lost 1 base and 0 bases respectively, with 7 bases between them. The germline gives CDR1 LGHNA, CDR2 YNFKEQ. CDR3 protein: CASSQVGVSGANVLTF. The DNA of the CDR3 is TGTGCCAGCAGCCAAGTAGGGGTCTCTGGGGCCAACGTCCTGACTTTC.

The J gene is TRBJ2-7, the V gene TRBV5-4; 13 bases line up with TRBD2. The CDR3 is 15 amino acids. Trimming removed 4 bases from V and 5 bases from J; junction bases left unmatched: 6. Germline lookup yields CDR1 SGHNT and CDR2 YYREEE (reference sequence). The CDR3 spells CASSPGTSGAHEQYF. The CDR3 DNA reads TGTGCCAGCAGCCCCGGGACTAGCGGGGCCCACGAGCAGTACTTC.